The present entry profiles one TCR beta chain with its context. This CDR3 has 15 residues. The germline CDR1 and CDR2 sequences are PRHDT and FYEKMQ (reference sequence). V shed 1 base, J shed 3 bases, and the junction held 4 bases outside the gene matches. The sample is drawn from a study of cytomegalovirus exposure and HLA in healthy donors. The protocol was immunoSEQ multiplex PCR, while the TCRdb copy is restricted to in-frame clones and leaves out a portion. The sample holds 130,000 to 150,000 clones, roughly 87% seen once. The sequenced sample was PBMCs. The TCR comes from a man younger than 30 in good health and CMV-seropositive. The chain links TRBV13 to TRBJ2-7, with 9 bases aligning to TRBD2. The CDR3 loop is CASSLDRTSDYEQYF. CDR3 DNA sequence: TGTGCCAGCAGCTTAGATAGGACTAGCGACTACGAGCAGTACTTC. The whole variable domain, remainder taken from reference TRBV13 and TRBJ2-7, is AAGVIQSPRHLIKEKRETATLKCYPIPRHDTVYWYQQGPGQDPQFLISFYEKMQSDKGSIPDRFSAQQFSDYHSELNMSSLELGDSALYFCASSLDRTSDYEQYFGPGTRLTVT.